What follows describes a single T cell receptor (beta chain). Its antigen is not known. Method: immunoSEQ multiplex PCR; TCRdb's copy keeps in-frame clones and lacks some. The data contain about 46,000 clones, over 80% of them seen just once; the ten biggest clones take up more than 4.5%. These data are taken from a study of graft-versus-host responses after intestinal transplantation. Study information: Induction with anti-thymocyte globulin, then tacrolimus and steroids for three to four years, was given to all recipients.

Trimming shortened V by 1 base and J by 5 bases, and 11 bases separated the two germline ends. Germline CDR1 and CDR2: WNHNN and SYGVQD (reference sequence). CDR3 size: 14 residues. Overall study results and limits: Maximum circulating GvH clone levels tracked with early post-transplant HvG decreases. Allografts of patients with graft-donor T cell macrochimerism showed high graft-versus-host to host-versus-graft clone ratios. In recipient marrow, GvH clones were found, and some appeared first in ileum or blood.

The rearrangement links TRBV10-1 to TRBJ2-5; D might be TRBD2 (5 bases). The source is a human patient who received an intestinal transplant, so some T cells may come from the graft donor. Sequencing used PBMCs, obtained roughly 760 days after a first intestinal transplant, on the day of a second. CDR3 bases: TGCGCCAGCAGTGAGTTTTCTAGCAAGGAGACCCAGTACTTC. Translating gives CASSEFSSKETQYF.